This TCR beta chain originates from a study of blood T cell repertoires in COVID-19. Study-wide background: Samples representing acute and convalescent COVID-19 were sourced from the United States, Italy and Spain.

Per the original data handling: Reference gene primer amplification gave nucleated cell count estimates. Here immunoSEQ multiplex PCR was the method, and the copy in TCRdb shows in-frame clones only, minus some. V and J calls and clone size come straight from that table; D and trimming were deduced from the DNA. The data hold fewer than 300,000 clones, with roughly 92% observed a single time. The specimen was peripheral blood. The clonotype comes from a young woman with COVID-19, enrolled during active disease.

CDR3 nucleotide sequence: TGTGCCACCAGTGATTCCCAGGGGGTGGACTACTATGGCTACACCTTC. The encoded protein is CATSDSQGVDYYGYTF. This rearrangement joins TRBV24-1 to TRBJ1-2; 7 nucleotides match TRBD1. The V gene's germline CDR1 is KGHDR and CDR2 SFDVKD. This CDR3 contains 16 residues. Losses at the gene ends were 2 bases for V and 3 bases for J; bases not matched to a gene: 8.